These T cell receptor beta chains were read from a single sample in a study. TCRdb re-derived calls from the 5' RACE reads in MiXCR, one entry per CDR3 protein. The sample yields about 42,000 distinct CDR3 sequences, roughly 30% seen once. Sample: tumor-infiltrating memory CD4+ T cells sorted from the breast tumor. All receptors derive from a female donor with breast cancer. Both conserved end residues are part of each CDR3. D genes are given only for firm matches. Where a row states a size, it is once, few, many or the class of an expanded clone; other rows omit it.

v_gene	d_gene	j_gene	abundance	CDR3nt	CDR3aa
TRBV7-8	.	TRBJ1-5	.	TGTGCCAGCAGCCGGGGTGGGGGGAATCAGCCCCAGCATTTT	CASSRGGGNQPQHF
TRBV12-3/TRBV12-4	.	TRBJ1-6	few	TGTGCCAGCAGTTCCGGCTCCTATAATTCACCCCTCCACTTT	CASSSGSYNSPLHF
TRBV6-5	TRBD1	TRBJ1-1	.	TGTGCCAGCAGACCTCGGACAGGGATAAGGGAAGAAACTGAAGCTTTCTTT	CASRPRTGIREETEAFF
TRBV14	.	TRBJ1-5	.	TGTGCCAGCAGCCAAGCCGGTAATCAGCCCCAGCATTTT	CASSQAGNQPQHF
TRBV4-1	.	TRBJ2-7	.	TGCACCAGCAGCCACCGGGACTCCGCCTACGAGCAGTACTTC	CTSSHRDSAYEQYF
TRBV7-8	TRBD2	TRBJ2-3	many	TGTGCCAGCAGCTTCATAACTAGCGATGTGGATACGCAGTATTTT	CASSFITSDVDTQYF
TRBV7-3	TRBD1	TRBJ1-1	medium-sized	TGTGCCAGCAGCTTCAGACAGGGAACTGAAGCTTTCTTT	CASSFRQGTEAFF
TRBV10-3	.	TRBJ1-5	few	TGTGCCATCAGGGACTTTGTGCGGGAAACTGATCAGCCCCAGCATTTT	CAIRDFVRETDQPQHF
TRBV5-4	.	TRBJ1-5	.	TGTGCCAGCAGCCTAATGGGGGTAGAGCAGCCCCAGCATTTT	CASSLMGVEQPQHF
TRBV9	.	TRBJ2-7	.	TGTGCCAGCAGCGTAGGTTTAGCGCATTCCTACGAGCAGTACTTC	CASSVGLAHSYEQYF
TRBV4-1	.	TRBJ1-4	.	TGCGCCAGCAGCCGGGGCGAAGGAACCTTAAAACTGTTTTTT	CASSRGEGTLKLFF
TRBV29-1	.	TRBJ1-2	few	TGCAGCGTTGAAGATCGAGAGGGGGGCGAGAATGGCTACACCTTC	CSVEDREGGENGYTF
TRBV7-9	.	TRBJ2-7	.	TGTGCCAGCAGCTTGTCAGGGATTAGGAAGGAGCAGTACTTC	CASSLSGIRKEQYF
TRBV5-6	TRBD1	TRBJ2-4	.	TGTGCCAGCAGCTTGGGTGGGGGACAGGGCATTCAGTACTTC	CASSLGGGQGIQYF
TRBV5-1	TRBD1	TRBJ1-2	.	TGCGCCAGCAGATTAGACAGGGTCGCAGGCTACACCTTC	CASRLDRVAGYTF
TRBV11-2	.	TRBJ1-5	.	TGTGCCAGCAGCCTACAGGGCGGGAGCAATCAGCCCCAGCATTTT	CASSLQGGSNQPQHF
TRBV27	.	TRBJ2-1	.	TGTGCCAGCAGTTCAGCCCGGACTGGGAGCTCCTACAATGAGCAGTTCTTC	CASSSARTGSSYNEQFF
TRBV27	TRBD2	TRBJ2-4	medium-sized	TGTGCCAGCAGCCCCGGACTAGCGGGGGTCCGGGGAGCCAAAAACATTCAGTACTTC	CASSPGLAGVRGAKNIQYF
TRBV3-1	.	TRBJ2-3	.	TGTGCCAGCAGCCAACAGGATGCGGCAGATACGCAGTATTTT	CASSQQDAADTQYF
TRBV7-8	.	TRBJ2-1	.	TGTGCCAGCAGCTTAGATCGGGGACCCTACAATGAGCAGTTCTTC	CASSLDRGPYNEQFF
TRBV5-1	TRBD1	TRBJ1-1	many	TGCGCCAGCAGCTCGGGACAGATGAACACTGAAGCTTTCTTT	CASSSGQMNTEAFF
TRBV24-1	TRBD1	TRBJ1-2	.	TGTGCCACCAGTGATCTCGACAGGGGTGTCGGCTACACCTTC	CATSDLDRGVGYTF
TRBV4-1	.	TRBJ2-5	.	TGCGCCAGCAGCCAAACCAACAGGGCCGCCCAAAACCAAGAGACCCAGTACTTC	CASSQTNRAAQNQETQYF
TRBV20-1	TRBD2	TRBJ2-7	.	TGCAGTGCTAGGCCCCCGACTAGCTTTAACGAGCAGTACTTC	CSARPPTSFNEQYF